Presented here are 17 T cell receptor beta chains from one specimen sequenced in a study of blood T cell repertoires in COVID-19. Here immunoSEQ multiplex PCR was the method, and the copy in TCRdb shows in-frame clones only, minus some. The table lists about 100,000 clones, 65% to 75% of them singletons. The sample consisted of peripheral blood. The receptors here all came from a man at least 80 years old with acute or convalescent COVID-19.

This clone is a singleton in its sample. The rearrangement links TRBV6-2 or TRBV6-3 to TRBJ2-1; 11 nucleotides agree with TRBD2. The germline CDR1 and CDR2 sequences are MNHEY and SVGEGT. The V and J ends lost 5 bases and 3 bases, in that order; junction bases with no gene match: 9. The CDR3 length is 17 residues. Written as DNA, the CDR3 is TGTGCCAGCAGTCTTATTCGGACTAGCGGGCACTACAATGAGCAGTTCTTC. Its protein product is CASSLIRTSGHYNEQFF.

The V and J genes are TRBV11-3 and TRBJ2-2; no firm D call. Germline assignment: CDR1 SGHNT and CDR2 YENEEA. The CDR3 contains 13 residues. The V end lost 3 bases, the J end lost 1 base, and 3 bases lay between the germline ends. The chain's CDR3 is CASSFRNTGELFF. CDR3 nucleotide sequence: TGTGCCAGCAGCTTCCGGAACACCGGGGAGCTGTTTTTT.

DNA for the CDR3: TGTGCCAGCAGCCTAACTGAGGTGGTCTACAATGAGCAGTTCTTC. Translating it yields CASSLTEVVYNEQFF. The genes are TRBV7-8 and TRBJ2-1; unclear D gene. Trimming took off 5 bases at V and 3 bases at J, with 14 bases between the two ends. The CDR3 has 15 residues. Germline CDR1 SGHVS, CDR2 FQNEAQ.

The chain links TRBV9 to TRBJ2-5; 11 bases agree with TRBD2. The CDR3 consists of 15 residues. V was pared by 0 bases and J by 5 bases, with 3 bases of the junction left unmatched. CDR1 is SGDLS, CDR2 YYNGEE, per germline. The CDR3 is CASSVGRTSGETQYF. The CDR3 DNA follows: TGTGCCAGCAGCGTAGGCCGGACTAGCGGGGAGACCCAGTACTTC. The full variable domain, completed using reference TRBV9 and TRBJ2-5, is DSGVTQTPKHLITATGQRVTLRCSPRSGDLSVYWYQQSLDQGLQFLIQYYNGEERAKGNILERFSAQQFPDLHSELNLSSLELGDSALYFCASSVGRTSGETQYFGPGTRLLVL.

The DNA for the CDR3 is TGTGCCAGCAGCGCAAGATCAGGAAATGGCTACACCTTC. It specifies CASSARSGNGYTF. The J gene is TRBJ1-2, the V gene TRBV7-9, with D uncertain. Per the germline V gene, CDR1 is SEHNR and CDR2 is FQNEAQ (reference sequence). Trimming pared 5 bases from V and 6 bases from J, leaving 13 bases between. The CDR3 totals 13 residues.

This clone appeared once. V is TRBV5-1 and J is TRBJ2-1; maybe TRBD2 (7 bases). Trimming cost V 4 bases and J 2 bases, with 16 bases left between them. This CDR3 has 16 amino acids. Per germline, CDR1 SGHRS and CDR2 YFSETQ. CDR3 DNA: TGCGCCAGCAGCCCCGGGGGAGGGGGGACCTACAATGAGCAGTTCTTC. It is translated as CASSPGGGGTYNEQFF.

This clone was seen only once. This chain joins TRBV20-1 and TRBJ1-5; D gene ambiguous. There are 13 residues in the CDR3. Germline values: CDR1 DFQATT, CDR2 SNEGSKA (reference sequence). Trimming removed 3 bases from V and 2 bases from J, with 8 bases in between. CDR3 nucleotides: TGCAGTGCTAGTAGGCAGGGCAATCAGCCCCAGCATTTT. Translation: CSASRQGNQPQHF.

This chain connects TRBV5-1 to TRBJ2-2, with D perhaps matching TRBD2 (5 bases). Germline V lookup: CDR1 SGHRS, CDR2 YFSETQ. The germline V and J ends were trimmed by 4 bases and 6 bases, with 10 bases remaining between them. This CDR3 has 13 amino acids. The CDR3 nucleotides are TGCGCCAGCAGCCCACTGGGAGCCGGGGAGCTGTTTTTT. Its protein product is CASSPLGAGELFF.

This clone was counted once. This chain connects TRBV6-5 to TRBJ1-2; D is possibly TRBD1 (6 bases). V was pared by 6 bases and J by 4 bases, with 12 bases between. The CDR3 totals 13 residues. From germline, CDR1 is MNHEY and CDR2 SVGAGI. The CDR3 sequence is CASRMTGIYGYTF. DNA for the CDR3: TGTGCCAGCAGGATGACAGGAATCTATGGCTACACCTTC.

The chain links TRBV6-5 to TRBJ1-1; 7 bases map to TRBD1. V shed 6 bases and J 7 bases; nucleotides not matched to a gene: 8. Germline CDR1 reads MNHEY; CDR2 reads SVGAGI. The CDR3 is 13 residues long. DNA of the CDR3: TGTGCCAGCAGGTACAGGGGCGCGGTTGAAGCTTTCTTT. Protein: CASRYRGAVEAFF.

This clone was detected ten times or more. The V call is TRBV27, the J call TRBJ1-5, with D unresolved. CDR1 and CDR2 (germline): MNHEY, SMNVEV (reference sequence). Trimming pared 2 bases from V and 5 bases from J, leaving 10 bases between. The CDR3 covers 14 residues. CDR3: CASSLRSGDQPQHF. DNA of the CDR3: TGTGCCAGCAGTTTAAGGTCCGGGGATCAGCCCCAGCATTTT.

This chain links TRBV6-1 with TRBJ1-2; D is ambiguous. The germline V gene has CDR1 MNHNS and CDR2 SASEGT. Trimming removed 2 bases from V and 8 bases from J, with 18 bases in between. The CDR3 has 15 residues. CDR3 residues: CASSETGMQVRGYTF. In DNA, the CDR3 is TGTGCCAGCAGTGAAACCGGGATGCAGGTACGCGGCTACACCTTC.

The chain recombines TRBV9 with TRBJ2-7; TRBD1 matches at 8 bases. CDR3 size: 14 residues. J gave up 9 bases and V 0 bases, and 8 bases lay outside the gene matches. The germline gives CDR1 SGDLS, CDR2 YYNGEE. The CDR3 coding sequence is TGTGCCAGCAGCGTAGATTTAGACAGGGGCGGGCAGTACTTC. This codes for CASSVDLDRGGQYF.

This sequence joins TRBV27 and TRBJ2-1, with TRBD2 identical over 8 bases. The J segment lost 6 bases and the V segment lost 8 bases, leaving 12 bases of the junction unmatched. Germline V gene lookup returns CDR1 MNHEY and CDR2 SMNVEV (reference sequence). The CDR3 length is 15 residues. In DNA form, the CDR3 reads TGTGCCAGCGCCCTCCGAGCGGGAGTGGTCAATGAGCAGTTCTTC. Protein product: CASALRAGVVNEQFF.

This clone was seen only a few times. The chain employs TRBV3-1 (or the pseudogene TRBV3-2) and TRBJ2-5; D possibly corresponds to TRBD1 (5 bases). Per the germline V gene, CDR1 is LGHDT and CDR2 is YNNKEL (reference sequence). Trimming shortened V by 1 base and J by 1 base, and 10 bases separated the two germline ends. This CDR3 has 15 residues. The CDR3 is CASSQGRTFQETQYF. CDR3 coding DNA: TGTGCCAGCAGCCAAGGACGGACATTCCAAGAGACCCAGTACTTC.

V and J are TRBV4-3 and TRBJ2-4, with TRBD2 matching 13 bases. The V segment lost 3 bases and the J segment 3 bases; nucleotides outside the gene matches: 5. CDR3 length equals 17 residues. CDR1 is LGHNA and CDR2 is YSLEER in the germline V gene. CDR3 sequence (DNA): TGCGCCAGCAGCCAGTGGACTAGCGGGAGTAACAAAAACATTCAGTACTTC. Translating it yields CASSQWTSGSNKNIQYF.

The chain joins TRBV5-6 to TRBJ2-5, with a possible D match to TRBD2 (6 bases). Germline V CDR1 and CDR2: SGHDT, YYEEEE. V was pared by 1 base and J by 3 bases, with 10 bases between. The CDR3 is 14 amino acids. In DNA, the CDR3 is TGTGCCAGCAGCTTGTTCCCTAGCGAAGAGACCCAGTACTTC. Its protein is CASSLFPSEETQYF.